These 7 T cell receptor beta chains were sequenced from one sample in a study of radiation and T cells in renal cell carcinoma. Time point noted: baseline pretreatment blood. Treatment described: 15 Gy SBRT to primary tumor, nephrectomy 4 weeks later. The protocol was immunoSEQ multiplex PCR, while the TCRdb copy is restricted to in-frame clones and leaves out a portion. This sample has 150,000 or so clones, with about 88% found just once. The specimen was blood, collected from a patient whose treatment included radiotherapy and nephrectomy. These receptors all come from a woman between 65 and 79 years old with renal cell carcinoma.

J is TRBJ2-1 and V is TRBV5-1, with unresolved D. In germline, CDR1 is SGHRS, CDR2 YFSETQ. The V and J ends lost 5 bases and 5 bases respectively, with 14 bases between them. The CDR3 covers 14 residues. CDR3 nucleotide sequence: TGCGCCAGCAGGCCCGAGTCGAAAAACAATGAGCAGTTCTTC. Residues: CASRPESKNNEQFF.

The rearrangement links TRBV25-1 to TRBJ2-3, with TRBD1 as a possible D gene (7 bases). The CDR3 loop spans 13 amino acids. Germline CDR1 and CDR2: MGHDK and SYGVNS. Written as DNA, the CDR3 is TGTGCTACAGGGGCTAGCGGCACAGATACGCAGTATTTT. Its translation is CATGASGTDTQYF.

The rearrangement uses TRBV18 and TRBJ2-7, with TRBD2 matching 13 bases. The length of the CDR3 is 17 residues. The V segment lost 3 bases and the J segment 4 bases; nucleotides outside the gene matches: 9. Germline V CDR1 and CDR2: KGHSH, LQKENI. CDR3 nucleotides: TGTGCCAGCTCACCTTTACCACTAGCGGGGGGGCTGTACGAGCAGTACTTC. Its translation: CASSPLPLAGGLYEQYF.

This clone occurred once. The chain uses TRBV6-5 and TRBJ2-1; D gene unclear. Trimming took off 0 bases at V and 6 bases at J, with 6 bases between the two ends. The CDR3 covers 13 residues. Germline CDR1 and CDR2: MNHEY and SVGAGI. CDR3 in amino acids: CASSYSIVNEQFF. CDR3 nucleotides: TGTGCCAGCAGTTACTCGATAGTCAATGAGCAGTTCTTC.

The chain couples TRBV2 to TRBJ1-5, with no clear D. This CDR3 is 14 amino acids long. Germline V gene lookup returns CDR1 SNHLY and CDR2 FYNNEI. Trimming took 3 bases from V and 0 from J, leaving 6 bases between them. The CDR3 is CASSEVNSNQPQHF. The CDR3 nucleotides read TGTGCCAGCAGTGAGGTTAATAGCAATCAGCCCCAGCATTTT.

The V gene is TRBV9, the J gene TRBJ2-3; D assignment may be TRBD1 or TRBD2 (5 bases each). Germline lookup yields CDR1 SGDLS and CDR2 YYNGEE. The CDR3 has 15 residues. V lost 0 bases, J lost 1 base, and 9 bases lay in between. This chain's CDR3 is CASSVGGARTDTQYF. CDR3 nucleotides: TGTGCCAGCAGCGTAGGAGGGGCCCGCACAGATACGCAGTATTTT.

J is TRBJ2-5 and V is TRBV5-1, with 13 bases identical to TRBD2. The germline CDR1 and CDR2 sequences are SGHRS and YFSETQ. Trimming at V came to 4 bases and at J to 4 bases, leaving 7 bases not matched to a gene. The CDR3 is made up of 16 amino acids. The CDR3 sequence: CASSPRTSGGPETQYF. For the CDR3, the DNA is TGCGCCAGCAGCCCCCGGACTAGCGGGGGCCCAGAGACCCAGTACTTC.